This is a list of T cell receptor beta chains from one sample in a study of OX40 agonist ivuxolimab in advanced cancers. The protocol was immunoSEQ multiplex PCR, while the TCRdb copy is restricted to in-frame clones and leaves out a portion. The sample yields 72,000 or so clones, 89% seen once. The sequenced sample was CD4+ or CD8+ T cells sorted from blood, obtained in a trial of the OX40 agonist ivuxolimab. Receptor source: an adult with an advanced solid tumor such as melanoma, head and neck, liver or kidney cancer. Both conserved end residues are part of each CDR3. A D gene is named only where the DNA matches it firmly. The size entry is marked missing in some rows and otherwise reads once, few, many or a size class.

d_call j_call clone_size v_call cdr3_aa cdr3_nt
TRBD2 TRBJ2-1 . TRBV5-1 CASSSSGSSYNEQFF TGCGCCAGCAGTTCTAGCGGGAGCTCCTACAATGAGCAGTTCTTC
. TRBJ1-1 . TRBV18 CASSPHMNTEAFF TGTGCCAGCTCACCTCACATGAACACTGAAGCTTTCTTT
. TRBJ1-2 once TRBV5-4 CASSSGGGRSQSGYTF TGTGCCAGCAGCTCCGGGGGGGGCAGGTCCCAATCTGGCTACACCTTC
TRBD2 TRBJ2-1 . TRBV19 CASRPLETSNDNEQFF TGTGCCAGTAGGCCTTTAGAGACTAGCAATGACAATGAGCAGTTCTTC
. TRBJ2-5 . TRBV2 CASSLPGPQYF TGTGCCAGCAGCCTACCGGGCCCCCAGTACTTC
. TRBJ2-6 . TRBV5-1 CASSLETGAGANVLTF TGCGCCAGCAGCTTGGAGACTGGGGCTGGGGCCAACGTCCTGACTTTC
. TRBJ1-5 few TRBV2 CASSEISNQPQHF TGTGCCAGCAGTGAAATTAGCAATCAGCCCCAGCATTTT
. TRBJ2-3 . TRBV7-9 CASTTSGDTQYF TGTGCCAGCACCACTTCAGGAGATACGCAGTATTTT
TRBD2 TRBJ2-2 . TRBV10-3 CAISGTSGTELFF TGTGCCATCAGCGGGACTAGCGGGACAGAGCTGTTTTTT
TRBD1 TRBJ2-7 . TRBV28 CATLGDREDEQYF TGTGCCACCTTGGGGGACAGGGAGGACGAGCAGTACTTC
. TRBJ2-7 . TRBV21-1 CASSKGVLVGYYEQYF TGTGCCAGCAGCAAAGGGGTGCTAGTAGGGTACTACGAGCAGTACTTC
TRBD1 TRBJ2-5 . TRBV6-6 CASSYSYRGETQYF TGTGCCAGCAGTTACTCTTACAGGGGCGAGACCCAGTACTTC
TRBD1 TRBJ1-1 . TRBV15 CATSRDKGASEAFF TGTGCCACCAGCAGAGATAAGGGGGCGTCTGAAGCTTTCTTT
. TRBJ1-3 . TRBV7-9 CASSFQGRAPGNTIYF TGTGCCAGCAGCTTTCAGGGAAGGGCCCCTGGAAACACCATATATTTT
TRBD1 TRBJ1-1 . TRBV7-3 CASSSSRGTEAFF TGTGCCAGCAGCTCCAGCAGGGGGACTGAAGCTTTCTTT
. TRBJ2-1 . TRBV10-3 CAISADRYNEQFF TGTGCCATCAGCGCGGACAGATACAATGAGCAGTTCTTC
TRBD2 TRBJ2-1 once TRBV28 CASFGLAGAEEQFF TGTGCCAGTTTCGGACTAGCGGGAGCAGAGGAGCAGTTCTTC
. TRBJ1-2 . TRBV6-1 CASTRFSYGYTF TGTGCCAGCACCAGGTTTTCCTATGGCTACACCTTC
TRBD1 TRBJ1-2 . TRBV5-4 CASSSGTGVYGYTF TGTGCCAGCAGCTCCGGGACAGGGGTCTATGGCTACACCTTC
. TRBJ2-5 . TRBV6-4 CASSDWAGSETQYF TGTGCCAGCAGTGACTGGGCAGGGTCAGAGACCCAGTACTTC
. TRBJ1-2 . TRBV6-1 CASSERVYGYTF TGTGCCAGCAGTGAGAGGGTTTATGGCTACACCTTC
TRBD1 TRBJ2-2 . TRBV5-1 CASSLRTGNTGELFF TGCGCCAGCAGCCTGCGGACAGGGAACACCGGGGAGCTGTTTTTT
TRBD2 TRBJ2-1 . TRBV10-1 CASSESGSYEQFF TGCGCCAGCAGTGAAAGCGGGAGCTATGAGCAGTTCTTC
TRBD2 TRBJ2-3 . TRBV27 CASSLVSGVPDTQYF TGTGCCAGCAGTTTAGTTAGCGGGGTTCCAGATACGCAGTATTTT
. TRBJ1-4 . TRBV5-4 CASSLTGQEGEKLFF TGTGCCAGCAGCTTGACGGGCCAAGAAGGTGAAAAACTGTTTTTT
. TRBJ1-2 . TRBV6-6 CASSYGGYGYTF TGTGCCAGCAGTTACGGAGGGTATGGCTACACCTTC
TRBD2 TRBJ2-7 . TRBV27 CASSSLAGGLTYEQYF TGTGCCAGCAGTTCTCTAGCGGGAGGCCTCACCTACGAGCAGTACTTC
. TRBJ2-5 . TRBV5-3 CARSLGPGAQYF TGTGCCAGAAGCCTTGGGCCCGGGGCCCAGTACTTC
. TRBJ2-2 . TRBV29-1 CSVRHTGELFF TGCAGCGTCCGGCACACCGGGGAGCTGTTTTTT
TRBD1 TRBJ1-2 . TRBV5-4 CASNQGDRAVSKEGYTF TGTGCCAGCAATCAAGGGGACAGGGCGGTTTCCAAGGAAGGCTACACCTTC
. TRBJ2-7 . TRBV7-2 CASSLTATGGRQYF TGTGCCAGCAGCTTAACTGCGACAGGAGGCAGACAGTACTTC
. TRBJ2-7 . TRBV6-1 CASSLKTGNSYEQYF TGTGCCAGCAGTCTAAAAACAGGGAATAGCTACGAGCAGTACTTC
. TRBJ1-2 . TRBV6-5 CASAGGISYGYTF TGTGCCAGCGCGGGTGGGATTTCCTATGGCTACACCTTC
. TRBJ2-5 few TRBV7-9 CASSLATGPYTQETQYF TGTGCCAGCAGCTTAGCCACCGGACCTTACACACAAGAGACCCAGTACTTC
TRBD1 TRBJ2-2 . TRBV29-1 CSVGTGFGELFF TGCAGCGTTGGGACAGGGTTCGGGGAGCTGTTTTTT
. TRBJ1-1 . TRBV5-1 CASSWGAGYSIMNTEAFF TGCGCCAGCAGCTGGGGGGCAGGGTACTCAATCATGAACACTGAAGCTTTCTTT
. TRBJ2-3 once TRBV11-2 CASSVYYSTGDTQYF TGTGCCAGCAGCGTATACTATTCGACAGGAGATACGCAGTATTTT
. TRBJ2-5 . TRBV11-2 CASSLDSTGPKTQYF TGTGCCAGCAGCTTAGATTCAACAGGACCCAAGACCCAGTACTTC
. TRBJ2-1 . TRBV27 CASSLWGSNEQFF TGTGCCAGCAGTTTATGGGGCTCCAATGAGCAGTTCTTC
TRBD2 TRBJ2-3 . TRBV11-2 CASSLRSGDDTDTQYF TGTGCCAGCAGCTTAAGAAGCGGGGACGACACAGATACGCAGTATTTT
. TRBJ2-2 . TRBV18 CASSPLAAANTGELFF TGTGCCAGCTCACCGCTAGCAGCCGCGAACACCGGGGAGCTGTTTTTT
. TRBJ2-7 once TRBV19 CARHYSIRSGTPYEQYF TGTGCCAGACATTATTCAATTCGGAGCGGTACCCCCTACGAGCAGTACTTC
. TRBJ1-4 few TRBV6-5 CASSYSPAGHREKLFF TGTGCCAGCAGTTACTCTCCCGCAGGACATCGCGAAAAACTGTTTTTT
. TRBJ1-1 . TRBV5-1 CASSGGERGTEAFF TGCGCCAGCAGCGGGGGAGAAAGGGGCACTGAAGCTTTCTTT
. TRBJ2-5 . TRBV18 CASSGGAAGETQYF TGTGCCAGCTCAGGCGGCGCAGCAGGGGAGACCCAGTACTTC
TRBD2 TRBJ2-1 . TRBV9 CASSAGGLAGEQFF TGTGCCAGCAGCGCCGGAGGACTAGCCGGTGAGCAGTTCTTC
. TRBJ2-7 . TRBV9 CASSAGDGSYEQYF TGTGCCAGCAGCGCCGGGGACGGCTCCTACGAGCAGTACTTC
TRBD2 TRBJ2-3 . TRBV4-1 CASSRSDSGGATDTQYF TGCGCCAGCAGCAGATCCGATAGCGGGGGGGCGACAGATACGCAGTATTTT
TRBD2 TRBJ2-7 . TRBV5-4 CASSTTSGGVSYEQYF TGTGCCAGCAGCACGACTAGCGGGGGGGTATCCTACGAGCAGTACTTC